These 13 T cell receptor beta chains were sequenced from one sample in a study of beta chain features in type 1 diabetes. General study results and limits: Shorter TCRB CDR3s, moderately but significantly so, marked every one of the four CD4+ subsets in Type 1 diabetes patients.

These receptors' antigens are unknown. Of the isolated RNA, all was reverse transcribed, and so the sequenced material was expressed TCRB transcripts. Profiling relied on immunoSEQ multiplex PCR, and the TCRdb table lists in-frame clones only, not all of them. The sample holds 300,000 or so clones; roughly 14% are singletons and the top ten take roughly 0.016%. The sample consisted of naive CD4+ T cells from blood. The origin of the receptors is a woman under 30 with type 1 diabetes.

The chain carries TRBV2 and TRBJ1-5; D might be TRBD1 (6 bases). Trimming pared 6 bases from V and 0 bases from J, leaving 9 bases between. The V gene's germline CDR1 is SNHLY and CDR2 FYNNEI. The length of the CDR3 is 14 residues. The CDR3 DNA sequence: TGTGCCAGCAGGCCAGGGGTTAGCAATCAGCCCCAGCATTTT. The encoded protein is CASRPGVSNQPQHF.

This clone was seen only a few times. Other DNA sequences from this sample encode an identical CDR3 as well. CDR3 sequence (DNA): TGCGCCAGCAGCCCTGGGACAGTAAATCAGCCCCAGCATTTT. Translated: CASSPGTVNQPQHF. This chain joins TRBV5-1 and TRBJ1-5, with 7 bases aligning to TRBD1. V was pared by 4 bases and J by 4 bases, with 5 bases of the junction left unmatched. The CDR3 has 14 amino acids. Per the germline V gene, CDR1 is SGHRS and CDR2 is YFSETQ.

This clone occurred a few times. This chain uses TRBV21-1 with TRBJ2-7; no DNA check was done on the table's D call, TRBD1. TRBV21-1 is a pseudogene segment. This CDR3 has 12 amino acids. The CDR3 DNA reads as TGTGCCAGCAGCTTAGGGGCCTACGAGCAGTACTTC. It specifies CASSLGAYEQYF.

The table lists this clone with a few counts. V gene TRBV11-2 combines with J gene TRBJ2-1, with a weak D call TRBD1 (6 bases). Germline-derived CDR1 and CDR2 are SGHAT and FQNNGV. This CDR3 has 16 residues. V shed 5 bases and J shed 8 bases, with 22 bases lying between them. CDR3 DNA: TGTGCCAGCAGCCGTAGACAGGACCCTTGGAAGGATGAGCAGTTCTTC. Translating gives CASSRRQDPWKDEQFF.

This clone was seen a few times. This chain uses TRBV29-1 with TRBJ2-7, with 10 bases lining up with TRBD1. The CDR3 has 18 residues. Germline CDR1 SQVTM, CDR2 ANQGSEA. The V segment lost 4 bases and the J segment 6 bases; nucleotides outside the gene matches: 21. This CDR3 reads CSVGRWGQGPPGLFEQYF. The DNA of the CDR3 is TGCAGCGTTGGCCGGTGGGGACAGGGGCCCCCTGGGCTCTTCGAGCAGTACTTC.

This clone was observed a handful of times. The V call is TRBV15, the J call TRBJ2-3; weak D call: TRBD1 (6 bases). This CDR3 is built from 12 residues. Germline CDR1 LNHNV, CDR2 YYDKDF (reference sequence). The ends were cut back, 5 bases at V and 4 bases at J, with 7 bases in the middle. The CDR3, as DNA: TGTGCCACCAGCCCAGGGGCAGATACGCAGTATTTT. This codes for CATSPGADTQYF.

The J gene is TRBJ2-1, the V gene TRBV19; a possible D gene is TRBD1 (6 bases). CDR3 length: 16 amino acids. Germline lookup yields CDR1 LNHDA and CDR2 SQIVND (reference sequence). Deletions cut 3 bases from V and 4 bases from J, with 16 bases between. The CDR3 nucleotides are TGTGCCAGTAGTATCGCCGGACTGGGGGCTTACAATGAGCAGTTCTTC. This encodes CASSIAGLGAYNEQFF.

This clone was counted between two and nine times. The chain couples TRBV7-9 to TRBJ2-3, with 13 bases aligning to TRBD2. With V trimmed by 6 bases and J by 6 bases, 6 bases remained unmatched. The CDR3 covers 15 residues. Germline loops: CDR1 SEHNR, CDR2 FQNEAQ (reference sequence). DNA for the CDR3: TGTGCCAGCAGTACAGGACTAGCGGGAGTGGATACGCAGTATTTT. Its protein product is CASSTGLAGVDTQYF.

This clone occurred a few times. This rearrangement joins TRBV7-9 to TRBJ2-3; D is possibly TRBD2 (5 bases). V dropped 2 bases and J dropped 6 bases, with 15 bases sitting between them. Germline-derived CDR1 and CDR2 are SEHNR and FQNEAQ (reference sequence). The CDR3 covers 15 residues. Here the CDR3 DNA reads TGTGCCAGCAGCTTAAGAGGCCCTAGCCACGATACGCAGTATTTT. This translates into CASSLRGPSHDTQYF.

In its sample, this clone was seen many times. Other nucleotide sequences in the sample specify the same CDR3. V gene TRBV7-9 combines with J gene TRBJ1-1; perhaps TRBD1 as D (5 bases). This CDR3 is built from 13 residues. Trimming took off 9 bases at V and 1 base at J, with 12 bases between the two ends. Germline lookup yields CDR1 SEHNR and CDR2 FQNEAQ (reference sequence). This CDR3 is CASAAGENTEAFF. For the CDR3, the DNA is TGTGCCAGTGCTGCGGGGGAGAACACTGAAGCTTTCTTT.

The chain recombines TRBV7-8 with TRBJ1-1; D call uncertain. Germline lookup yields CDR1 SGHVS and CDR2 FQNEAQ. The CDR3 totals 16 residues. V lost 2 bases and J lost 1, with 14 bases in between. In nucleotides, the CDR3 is TGTGCCAGCAGCTTAACACCCCTAGCCCCGAACACTGAAGCTTTCTTT. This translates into CASSLTPLAPNTEAFF.

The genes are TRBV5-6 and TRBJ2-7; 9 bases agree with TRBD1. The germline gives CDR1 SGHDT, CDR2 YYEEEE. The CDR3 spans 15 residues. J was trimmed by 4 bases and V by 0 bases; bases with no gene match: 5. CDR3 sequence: CASSLAGQGLYEQYV. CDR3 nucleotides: TGTGCCAGCAGCTTGGCCGGACAGGGGCTTTACGAGCAGTACGTC.

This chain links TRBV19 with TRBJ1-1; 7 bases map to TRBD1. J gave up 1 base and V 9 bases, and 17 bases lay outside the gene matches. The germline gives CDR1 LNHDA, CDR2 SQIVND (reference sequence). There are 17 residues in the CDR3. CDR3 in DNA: TGTGCCAGCGATTTCCCAGCGACAGGGTCGGCGAACACTGAAGCTTTCTTT. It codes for CASDFPATGSANTEAFF.